This TCR beta chain emerged from a study of regulatory T cells in long-lasting Graves disease. Whole-study findings and limits: Newly diagnosed disease favored TRBV20-1 and TRBJ2-1 over persistent disease.

For this clonotype: The target antigen is unknown.

Researchers made TCR beta libraries by using iRepertoire HTBI primers and running Arm-PCR on CDR3 regions. MiXCR, run by TCRdb on the multiplex PCR reads, gives a single entry per CDR3 protein. The sample carries around 500,000 distinct CDR3 sequences, approximately 12% recorded once. Described time point: newly diagnosed GD, antithyroid drugs for less than 3 months. There was RNA extracted from PBMCs, and the TCR library was made from it. Between the trimmed V and J ends, which lost 1 base and 2 bases, there was a span of 3 bases. The germline gives CDR1 MDHEN, CDR2 SYDVKM. CDR3 size: 13 residues. These data were also filed under a second study, of T cells in Graves' hyperthyroidism and ophthalmopathy. Turning to that study: A model of 13 V-J features distinguished ophthalmopathy from stable hyperthyroidism. Model predictions of ophthalmopathy came a median approximately 6.2 months before onset.

The input for sequencing was peripheral blood mononuclear cells (PBMCs), taken at new diagnosis, from a patient treated with antithyroid drugs. V is TRBV28 and J is TRBJ1-3; no clear D. This receptor was identified in a woman between 25 and 40 years old with Graves disease. As DNA, the CDR3 is TGTGCCAGCAGTTTATCTACTGGAAACACCATATATTTT. Translation gives CASSLSTGNTIYF.